This T cell receptor (beta chain) originates from a study of cytomegalovirus exposure and HLA in healthy donors. Primers: 60 Vbeta forward and 13 Jbeta reverse. Some clones are missing from TCRdb's copy, which holds only in-frame ones; the method was immunoSEQ multiplex PCR. The sample records some 160,000 clones, around four fifths being singletons. Sequencing input: PBMCs. This TCR was recovered from a woman between 18 and 30 years old in good health and CMV-seronegative.

CDR3 sequence reads: CASSDNRGTRYTF. The CDR3 bases are TGTGCCAGCAGTGATAACCGAGGGACTCGCTACACCTTC. The chain employs TRBV2 and TRBJ1-2; perhaps TRBD1 as D (5 bases). Between the trimmed V and J ends, which lost 3 bases and 9 bases, there was a span of 14 bases. From germline, CDR1 is SNHLY and CDR2 FYNNEI. CDR3 length: 13 amino acids.